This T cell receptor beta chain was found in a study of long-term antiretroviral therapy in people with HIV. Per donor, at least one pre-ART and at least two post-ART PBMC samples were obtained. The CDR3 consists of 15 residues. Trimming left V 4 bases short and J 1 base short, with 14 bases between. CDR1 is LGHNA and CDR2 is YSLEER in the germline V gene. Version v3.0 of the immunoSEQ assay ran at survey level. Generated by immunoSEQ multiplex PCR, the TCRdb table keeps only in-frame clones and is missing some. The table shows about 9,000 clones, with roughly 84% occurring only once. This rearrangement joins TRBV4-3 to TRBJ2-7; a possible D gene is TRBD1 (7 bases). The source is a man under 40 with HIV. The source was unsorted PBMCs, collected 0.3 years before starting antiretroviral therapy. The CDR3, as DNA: TGCGCCAGCAGCCCGGGGGACAGTGGATCCTACGAGCAGTACTTC. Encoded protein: CASSPGDSGSYEQYF.